The 24 T cell receptor beta chains given below trace back to one sample, sequenced in a study of PD-1 blockade in classical Hodgkin lymphoma. Clones were read by immunoSEQ multiplex PCR, and TCRdb kept only the in-frame ones, dropping some. This sample has 25,000 or so clones, with 70% to 80% found just once. Relapse after autologous stem cell transplantation occurred in every patient, and brentuximab vedotin exposure varied. Magnetic negative selection was used to purify CD4+ T cells from thawed PBMCs. Sequences were derived from CD4+ T cells from blood, sampled at baseline. All receptors come from a human donor with classical Hodgkin lymphoma.

This clone was observed a few times. The chain links TRBV7-9 to TRBJ1-2; D is possibly TRBD1 (5 bases). The germline V gene encodes CDR1 SEHNR and CDR2 FQNEAQ (reference sequence). Trimming removed 5 bases at V and 4 bases at J, with 20 bases between. This CDR3 is built from 16 residues. CDR3 sequence: CASSPSWGMRGYGYTF. The CDR3 DNA is TGTGCCAGCAGCCCTTCTTGGGGGATGAGGGGCTATGGCTACACCTTC.

The V and J genes are TRBV2 and TRBJ2-7; a possible D gene is TRBD1 (5 bases). This CDR3 is 14 amino acids long. Germline V gene sequence: CDR1 SNHLY, CDR2 FYNNEI. V was shortened by 4 bases and J by 4 bases, with 14 bases between the two germline ends. The CDR3 DNA reads as TGTGCCAGCAGTGTGGGGCTCCTCGGGTACGAGCAGTACTTC. Protein sequence: CASSVGLLGYEQYF.

This clone was detected a few times. V and J are TRBV19 and TRBJ1-2; D gene unclear. Trimming left V 2 bases short and J 1 base short, with 14 bases between. From germline, CDR1 is LNHDA and CDR2 SQIVND (reference sequence). This CDR3 has 16 amino acids. The CDR3 DNA is TGTGCCAGTAGTATATCTTCCAGGACTGTTAACTATGGCTACACCTTC. It encodes CASSISSRTVNYGYTF. Supplemented by reference TRBV19 and TRBJ1-2, the full variable domain reads DGGITQSPKYLFRKEGQNVTLSCEQNLNHDAMYWYRQDPGQGLRLIYYSQIVNDFQKGDIAEGYSVSREKKESFPLTVTSAQKNPTAFYLCASSISSRTVNYGYTFGSGTRLTVV.

This sequence joins TRBV19 and TRBJ1-1; D not resolved. Germline V gene sequence: CDR1 LNHDA, CDR2 SQIVND (reference sequence). The length of the CDR3 is 13 residues. V shed 6 bases and J shed 1 base, with 9 bases lying between them. The CDR3 sequence is CASSPWTNTEAFF. In DNA, the CDR3 is TGTGCCAGTAGCCCCTGGACGAACACTGAAGCTTTCTTT.

The chain has TRBV30 and TRBJ1-1; D perhaps matches TRBD1 (5 bases). This CDR3 spans 14 amino acids. From germline, CDR1 is GTSNPN and CDR2 SVGIG (reference sequence). V was cut by 5 bases and J by 5 bases, with 18 bases left in between. The CDR3 loop is CAWLYEGRKTEAFF. The CDR3 bases are TGTGCCTGGTTATACGAGGGGAGAAAGACTGAAGCTTTCTTT.

The rearrangement uses TRBV27 and TRBJ2-1, with D perhaps matching TRBD1 or TRBD2 (5 bases each). There are 14 residues in the CDR3. V lost 0 bases and J 12 bases, leaving 15 bases between the germline ends. Germline V CDR1 and CDR2: MNHEY, SMNVEV (reference sequence). The CDR3 DNA is TGTGCCAGCAGTTTATCGCTTGTCGGGGCTGGGCAGTTCTTC. This gives the protein CASSLSLVGAGQFF.

J is TRBJ1-2 and V is TRBV6-5; the D is unclear. Germline CDR1 is MNHEY and CDR2 is SVGAGI. Trimming cost V 8 bases and J 0 bases, with 7 bases left between them. CDR3 size: 12 residues. CDR3 amino acids: CASATTNYGYTF. CDR3 nucleotide sequence: TGTGCCAGCGCCACCACTAACTATGGCTACACCTTC.

CDR3 loop: CASSLFSSGNTIYF. The CDR3 region has the DNA TGTGCCAGCAGCTTGTTTAGCTCTGGAAACACCATATATTTT. This chain links TRBV5-6 with TRBJ1-3; D gene unclear. The CDR3 extends over 14 amino acids. V was cut by 1 base and J by 0 bases, with 5 bases left in between. CDR1 and CDR2 from the germline V gene are SGHDT and YYEEEE.

The chain employs TRBV27 and TRBJ1-1, with D possibly TRBD1 on 6 matching bases. V was trimmed by 5 bases and J by 5 bases, leaving 12 bases between them. Germline-derived CDR1 and CDR2 are MNHEY and SMNVEV (reference sequence). This CDR3 has 13 amino acids. For the CDR3, the DNA is TGTGCCAGCAGTAACAGGGCGGGTACTGAAGCTTTCTTT. This codes for CASSNRAGTEAFF.

V and J are TRBV2 and TRBJ2-1; D not certain. V was shortened by 6 bases and J by 10 bases, with 13 bases between the two germline ends. The germline V gene encodes CDR1 SNHLY and CDR2 FYNNEI. This CDR3 comprises 12 residues. The CDR3 DNA sequence: TGTGCCAGCAGAGAATCAATAGCCGAGCAGTTCTTC. It yields the protein CASRESIAEQFF.

The chain recombines TRBV27 with TRBJ1-5; D remains unclear. V dropped 5 bases and J dropped 0 bases, with 14 bases sitting between them. Germline CDR1 and CDR2: MNHEY and SMNVEV (reference sequence). This CDR3 is 16 amino acids long. Here the CDR3 DNA reads TGTGCCAGCAGTCCATACCGGGATTATAGCAATCAGCCCCAGCATTTT. This sequence encodes CASSPYRDYSNQPQHF.

The chain employs TRBV6-1 and TRBJ2-1; TRBD1 matches at 11 bases. The V gene end was trimmed by 7 bases and the J gene end by 7 bases; junction bases not matched to a gene: 9. The CDR3 extends over 15 amino acids. Germline assignment: CDR1 MNHNS and CDR2 SASEGT. The CDR3 region is CASTLRDRGANEQFF. The CDR3, as DNA: TGTGCCAGCACGCTCCGGGACAGGGGGGCTAATGAGCAGTTCTTC.

J is TRBJ1-3 and V is TRBV29-1; TRBD1 matches at 7 bases. V shed 0 bases and J 8 bases; nucleotides not matched to a gene: 16. This CDR3 has 17 amino acids. Germline V gives CDR1 SQVTM, CDR2 ANQGSEA. DNA of the CDR3: TGCAGCGTTGAAGATGGGACAGCCGAGCCATGGGAAGACACCATATATTTT. Protein product: CSVEDGTAEPWEDTIYF. The full variable domain, in which reference TRBV29-1 and TRBJ1-3 provide the parts outside the CDR3, is SAVISQKPSRDICQRGTSLTIQCQVDSQVTMMFWYRQQPGQSLTLIATANQGSEATYESGFVIDKFPISRPNLTFSTLTVSNMSPEDSSIYLCSVEDGTAEPWEDTIYFGEGSWLTVV.

In its sample, this clone was seen a few times. The V and J genes are TRBV5-1 and TRBJ2-1; TRBD2 agrees at 10 bases. The CDR3 runs 14 residues. CDR1 SGHRS and CDR2 YFSETQ come from the germline V gene. The junction had 1 base not matched to a gene; V was cut back by 2 bases and J by 5 bases. CDR3 amino acids: CASSFSGGDNEQFF. The CDR3 DNA reads TGCGCCAGCAGCTTCAGCGGGGGGGACAATGAGCAGTTCTTC.

CDR3 residues: CASSGTGLLTQGEQYF. The CDR3 nucleotides read TGTGCCAGTAGTGGGACCGGCCTACTAACACAAGGGGAGCAGTACTTC. The chain is built from TRBV19 and TRBJ2-7; either TRBD1 or TRBD2 may supply D (5 bases each). The CDR3 covers 16 residues. The V end was cut by 5 bases, the J end by 7 bases, with 24 bases between. Per the germline V gene, CDR1 is LNHDA and CDR2 is SQIVND (reference sequence).

The genes are TRBV30 and TRBJ2-5; weak D call: TRBD2 (7 bases). The V end lost 4 bases, the J end lost 2 bases, and 14 bases lay between the germline ends. The V gene's germline CDR1 is GTSNPN and CDR2 SVGIG (reference sequence). The CDR3 covers 14 residues. CDR3 loop: CAWTVGGPQETQYF. DNA for the CDR3: TGTGCCTGGACGGTGGGGGGGCCGCAAGAGACCCAGTACTTC.

This clone was counted between two and nine times. The chain combines TRBV19 with TRBJ2-7; D unclear. CDR1 is LNHDA and CDR2 is SQIVND in the germline V gene (reference sequence). V gave up 6 bases and J gave up 4 bases, with 10 bases separating them. This CDR3 is built from 12 residues. CDR3 coding DNA: TGTGCCAGTAGCAGGAGCCAATACGAGCAGTACTTC. The encoded protein is CASSRSQYEQYF.

The chain is built from TRBV30 and TRBJ2-7; no firm D call. Germline CDR1 reads GTSNPN; CDR2 reads SVGIG (reference sequence). CDR3 size: 12 residues. Deletions cut 8 bases from V and 2 bases from J, with 13 bases between. The CDR3 sequence is CAGKDGAYEQYF. The CDR3 nucleotides read TGTGCCGGCAAAGACGGAGCCTACGAGCAGTACTTC.

The rearrangement joins TRBV18 to TRBJ2-5; D is ambiguous. Germline V CDR1 and CDR2: KGHSH, LQKENI. This CDR3 contains 11 residues. V gave up 3 bases and J gave up 11 bases, with 10 bases separating them. DNA of the CDR3: TGTGCCAGCTCACCGGATCGTAAACAGTACTTC. It specifies CASSPDRKQYF.

The rearrangement uses TRBV28 and TRBJ1-1, with 7 bases identical to TRBD1. Germline-derived CDR1 and CDR2 are MDHEN and SYDVKM. The CDR3 extends over 15 amino acids. J lost 1 base, V lost 5 bases, and 7 bases had no gene match. The CDR3 here is CASSIQGLGNTEAFF. The CDR3 bases are TGTGCCAGCAGTATACAGGGGTTAGGGAACACTGAAGCTTTCTTT. Looking up the rest from reference TRBV28 and TRBJ1-1 gives the full variable domain: DVKVTQSSRYLVKRTGEKVFLECVQDMDHENMFWYRQDPGLGLRLIYFSYDVKMKEKGDIPEGYSVSREKKERFSLILESASTNQTSMYLCASSIQGLGNTEAFFGQGTRLTVV.

The CDR3 loop is CATSREGTGGYEQYF. The CDR3, as DNA: TGTGCCACCAGCAGAGAAGGGACAGGGGGTTACGAGCAGTACTTC. The rearrangement links TRBV15 to TRBJ2-7; 11 bases match TRBD1. This CDR3 comprises 15 residues. Trimming took 0 bases from V and 4 from J; bases not matched to a gene: 2. Germline V gene sequence: CDR1 LNHNV, CDR2 YYDKDF (reference sequence).

The rearrangement joins TRBV6-1 to TRBJ1-5, with TRBD1 identical over 8 bases. Germline CDR1 reads MNHNS; CDR2 reads SASEGT. The V segment lost 3 bases and the J segment 4 bases; nucleotides outside the gene matches: 2. The CDR3 contains 14 residues. The CDR3 here is CASSEQGANQPQHF. The CDR3 DNA reads TGTGCCAGCAGTGAGCAGGGGGCTAATCAGCCCCAGCATTTT.

The chain employs TRBV5-8 and TRBJ2-5; 7 nucleotides line up with TRBD2. The CDR3 spans 15 residues. Germline CDR1 is SGHTS and CDR2 is YDEGEE. V was clipped by 1 base and J by 4 bases; unmatched bases: 7. CDR3 residues: CASSLHGGRGETQYF. DNA for the CDR3: TGTGCCAGCAGCTTGCACGGGGGGAGAGGAGAGACCCAGTACTTC.

The rearrangement uses TRBV2 and TRBJ2-7; 7 nucleotides line up with TRBD1. The germline CDR1 and CDR2 sequences are SNHLY and FYNNEI. The CDR3 is 15 amino acids. V lost 8 bases, J lost 3 bases, and 13 bases stayed unmatched. For the CDR3, the DNA is TGTGCCAGCGAGCCGGTAAGGGGGCGGCTCTACGAGCAGTACTTC. It translates to CASEPVRGRLYEQYF.